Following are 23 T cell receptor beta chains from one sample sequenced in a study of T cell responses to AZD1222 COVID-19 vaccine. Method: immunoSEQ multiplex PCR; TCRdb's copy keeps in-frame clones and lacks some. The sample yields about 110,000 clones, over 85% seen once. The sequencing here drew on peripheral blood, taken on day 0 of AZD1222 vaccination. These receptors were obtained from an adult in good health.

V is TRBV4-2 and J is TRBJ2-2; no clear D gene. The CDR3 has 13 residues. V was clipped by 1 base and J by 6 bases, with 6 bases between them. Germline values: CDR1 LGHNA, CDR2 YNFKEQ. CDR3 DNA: TGTGCCAGCAGCCAAGGGCGCCCCGGGGAGCTGTTTTTT. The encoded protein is CASSQGRPGELFF.

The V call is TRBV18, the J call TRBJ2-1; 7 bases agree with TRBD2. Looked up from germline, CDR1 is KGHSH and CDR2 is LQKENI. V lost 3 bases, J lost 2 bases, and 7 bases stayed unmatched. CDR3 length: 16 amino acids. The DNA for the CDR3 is TGTGCCAGCTCACCTACGGGCGGGAGTACCTACAATGAGCAGTTCTTC. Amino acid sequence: CASSPTGGSTYNEQFF.

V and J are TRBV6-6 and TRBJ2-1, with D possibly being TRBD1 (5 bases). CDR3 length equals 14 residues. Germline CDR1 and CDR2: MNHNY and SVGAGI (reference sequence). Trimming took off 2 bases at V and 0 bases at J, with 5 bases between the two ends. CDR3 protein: CASSYDSSYNEQFF. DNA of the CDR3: TGTGCCAGCAGTTACGACAGCTCCTACAATGAGCAGTTCTTC.

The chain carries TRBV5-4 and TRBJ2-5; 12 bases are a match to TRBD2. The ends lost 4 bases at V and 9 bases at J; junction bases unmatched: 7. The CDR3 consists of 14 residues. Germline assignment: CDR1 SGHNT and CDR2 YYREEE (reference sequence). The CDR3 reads CASSTTSGGLSQYF. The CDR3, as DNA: TGTGCCAGCAGCACGACTAGCGGGGGTCTTTCCCAGTACTTC. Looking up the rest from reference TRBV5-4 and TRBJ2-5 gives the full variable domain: ETGVTQSPTHLIKTRGQQVTLRCSSQSGHNTVSWYQQALGQGPQFIFQYYREEENGRGNFPPRFSGLQFPNYSSELNVNALELDDSALYLCASSTTSGGLSQYFGPGTRLLVL.

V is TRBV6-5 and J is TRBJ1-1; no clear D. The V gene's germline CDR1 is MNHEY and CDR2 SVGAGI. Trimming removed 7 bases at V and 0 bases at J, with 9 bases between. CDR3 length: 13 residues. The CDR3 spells CASKQTVNTEAFF. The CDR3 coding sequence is TGTGCCAGCAAACAGACCGTGAACACTGAAGCTTTCTTT.

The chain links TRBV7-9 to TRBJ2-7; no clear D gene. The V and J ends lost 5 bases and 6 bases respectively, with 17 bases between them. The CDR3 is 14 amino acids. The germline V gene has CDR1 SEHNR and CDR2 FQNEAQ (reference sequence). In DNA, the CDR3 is TGTGCCAGCAGCCTCCCAATCGGAGTCTCCGAGCAGTACTTC. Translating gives CASSLPIGVSEQYF.

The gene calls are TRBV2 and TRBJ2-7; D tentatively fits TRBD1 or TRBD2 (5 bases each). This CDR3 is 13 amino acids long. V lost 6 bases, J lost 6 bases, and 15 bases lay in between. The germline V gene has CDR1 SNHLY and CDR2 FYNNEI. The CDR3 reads CASRGDGAGEQYF. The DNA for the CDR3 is TGTGCCAGCAGGGGGGACGGGGCGGGCGAGCAGTACTTC.

CDR3 loop: CASSPPSGYNEQFF. The CDR3 bases are TGTGCCAGCTCACCACCTAGCGGATACAATGAGCAGTTCTTC. The chain uses TRBV18 and TRBJ2-1; the D gene is possibly TRBD2 (6 bases). Trimming removed 0 bases from V and 4 bases from J, with 7 bases in between. This CDR3 has 14 residues. The germline V gene has CDR1 KGHSH and CDR2 LQKENI.

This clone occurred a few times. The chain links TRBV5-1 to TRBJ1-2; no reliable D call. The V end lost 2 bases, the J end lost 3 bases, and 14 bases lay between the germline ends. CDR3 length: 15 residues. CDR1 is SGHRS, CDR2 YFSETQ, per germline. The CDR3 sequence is CASSFRPGIDYGYTF. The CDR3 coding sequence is TGCGCCAGCAGCTTCAGACCGGGGATTGACTATGGCTACACCTTC.

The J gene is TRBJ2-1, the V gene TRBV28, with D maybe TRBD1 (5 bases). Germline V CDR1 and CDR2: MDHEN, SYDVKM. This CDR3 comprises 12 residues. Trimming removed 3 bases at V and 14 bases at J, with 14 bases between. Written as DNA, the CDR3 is TGTGCCAGCAGTTTGGGCAGGGCGTCGGAGTTCTTC. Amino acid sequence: CASSLGRASEFF.

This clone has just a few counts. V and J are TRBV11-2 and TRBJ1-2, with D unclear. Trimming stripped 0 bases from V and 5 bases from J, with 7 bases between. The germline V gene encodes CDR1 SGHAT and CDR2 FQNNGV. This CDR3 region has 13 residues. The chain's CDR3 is CASSLDKGYGYTF. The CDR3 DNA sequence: TGTGCCAGCAGCTTAGATAAGGGTTATGGCTACACCTTC. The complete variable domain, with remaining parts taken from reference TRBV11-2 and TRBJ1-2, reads EAGVAQSPRYKIIEKRQSVAFWCNPISGHATLYWYQQILGQGPKLLIQFQNNGVVDDSQLPKDRFSAERLKGVDSTLKIQPAKLEDSAVYLCASSLDKGYGYTFGSGTRLTVV.

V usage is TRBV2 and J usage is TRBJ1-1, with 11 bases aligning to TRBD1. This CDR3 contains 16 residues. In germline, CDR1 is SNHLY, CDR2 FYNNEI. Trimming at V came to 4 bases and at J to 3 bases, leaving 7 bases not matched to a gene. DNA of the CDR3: TGTGCCAGCAGTGTCGGGACAGGGGGTCTCGACACTGAAGCTTTCTTT. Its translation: CASSVGTGGLDTEAFF.

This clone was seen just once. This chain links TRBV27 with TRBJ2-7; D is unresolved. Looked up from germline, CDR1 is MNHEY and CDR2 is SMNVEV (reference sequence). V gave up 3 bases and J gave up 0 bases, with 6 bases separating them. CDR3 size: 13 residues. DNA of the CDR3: TGTGCCAGCAGTTTTGCAGCCTCCTACGAGCAGTACTTC. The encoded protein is CASSFAASYEQYF.

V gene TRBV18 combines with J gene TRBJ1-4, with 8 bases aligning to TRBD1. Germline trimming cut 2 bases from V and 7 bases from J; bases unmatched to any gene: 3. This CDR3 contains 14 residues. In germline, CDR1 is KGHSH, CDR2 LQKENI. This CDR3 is CASSPDRGGEKLFF. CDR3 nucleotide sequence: TGTGCCAGCTCACCAGACAGGGGAGGTGAAAAACTGTTTTTT.

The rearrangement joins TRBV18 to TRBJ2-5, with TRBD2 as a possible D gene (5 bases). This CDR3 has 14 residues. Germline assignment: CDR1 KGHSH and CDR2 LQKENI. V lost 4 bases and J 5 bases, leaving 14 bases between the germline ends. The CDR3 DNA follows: TGTGCCAGCTCACAAGGAGGTTTTCCGGAGACCCAGTACTTC. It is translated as CASSQGGFPETQYF.

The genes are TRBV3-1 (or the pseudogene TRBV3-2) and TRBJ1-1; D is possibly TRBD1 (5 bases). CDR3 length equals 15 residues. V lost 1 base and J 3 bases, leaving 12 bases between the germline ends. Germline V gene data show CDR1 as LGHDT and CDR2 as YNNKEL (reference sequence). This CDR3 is CASSQAGRADTEAFF. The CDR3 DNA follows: TGTGCCAGCAGCCAAGCGGGCAGGGCAGACACTGAAGCTTTCTTT.

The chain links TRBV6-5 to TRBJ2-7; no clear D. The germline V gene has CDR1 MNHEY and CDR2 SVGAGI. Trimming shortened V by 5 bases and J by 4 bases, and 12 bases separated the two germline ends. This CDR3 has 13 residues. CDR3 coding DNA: TGTGCCAGCAGTCCCCGTGTTGGTTACGAGCAGTACTTC. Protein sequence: CASSPRVGYEQYF.

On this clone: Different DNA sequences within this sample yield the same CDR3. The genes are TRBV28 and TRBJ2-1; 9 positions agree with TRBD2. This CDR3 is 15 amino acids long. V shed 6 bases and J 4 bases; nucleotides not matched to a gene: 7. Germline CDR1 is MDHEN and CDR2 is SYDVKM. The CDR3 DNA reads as TGTGCCAGCAGACCACTAGCGGGCGGATACAATGAGCAGTTCTTC. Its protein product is CASRPLAGGYNEQFF.

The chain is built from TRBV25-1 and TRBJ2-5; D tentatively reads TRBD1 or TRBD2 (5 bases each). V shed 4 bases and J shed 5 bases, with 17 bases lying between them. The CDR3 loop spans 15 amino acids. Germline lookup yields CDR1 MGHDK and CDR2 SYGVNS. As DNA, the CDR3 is TGTGCCAGCAGTGGGGGGACGAGTCTACTCGAGACCCAGTACTTC. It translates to CASSGGTSLLETQYF.

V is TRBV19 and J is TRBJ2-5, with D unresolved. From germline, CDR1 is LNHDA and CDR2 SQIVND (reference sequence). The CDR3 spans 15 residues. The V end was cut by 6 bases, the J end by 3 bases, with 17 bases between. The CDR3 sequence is CASSLGSSLKETQYF. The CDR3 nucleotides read TGTGCCAGTAGCCTTGGGTCTTCCCTAAAAGAGACCCAGTACTTC. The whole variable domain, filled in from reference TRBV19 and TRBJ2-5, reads DGGITQSPKYLFRKEGQNVTLSCEQNLNHDAMYWYRQDPGQGLRLIYYSQIVNDFQKGDIAEGYSVSREKKESFPLTVTSAQKNPTAFYLCASSLGSSLKETQYFGPGTRLLVL.

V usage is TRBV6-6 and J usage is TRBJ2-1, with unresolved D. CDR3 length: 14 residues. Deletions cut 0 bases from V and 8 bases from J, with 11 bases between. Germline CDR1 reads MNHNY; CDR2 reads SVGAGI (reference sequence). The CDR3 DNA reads TGTGCCAGCAGTTACTCCCCGCCTGCGGATGAGCAGTTCTTC. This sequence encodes CASSYSPPADEQFF.

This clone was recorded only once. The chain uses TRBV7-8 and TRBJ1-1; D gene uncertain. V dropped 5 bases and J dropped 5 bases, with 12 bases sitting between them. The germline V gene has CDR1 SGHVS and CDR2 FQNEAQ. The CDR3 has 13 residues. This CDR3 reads CASSGLSRTEAFF. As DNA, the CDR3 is TGTGCCAGCAGCGGTCTCTCGCGGACTGAAGCTTTCTTT.

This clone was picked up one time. CDR3 amino acids: CASSYGRASGANVLTF. CDR3 nucleotide sequence: TGTGCCAGCAGTTACGGTCGGGCATCTGGGGCCAACGTCCTGACTTTC. This chain connects TRBV6-2 or TRBV6-3 to TRBJ2-6, with D uncertain. Looked up from germline, CDR1 is MNHEY and CDR2 is SVGEGT. V was shortened by 2 bases and J by 1 base, with 9 bases between the two germline ends. The CDR3 is 16 residues long.